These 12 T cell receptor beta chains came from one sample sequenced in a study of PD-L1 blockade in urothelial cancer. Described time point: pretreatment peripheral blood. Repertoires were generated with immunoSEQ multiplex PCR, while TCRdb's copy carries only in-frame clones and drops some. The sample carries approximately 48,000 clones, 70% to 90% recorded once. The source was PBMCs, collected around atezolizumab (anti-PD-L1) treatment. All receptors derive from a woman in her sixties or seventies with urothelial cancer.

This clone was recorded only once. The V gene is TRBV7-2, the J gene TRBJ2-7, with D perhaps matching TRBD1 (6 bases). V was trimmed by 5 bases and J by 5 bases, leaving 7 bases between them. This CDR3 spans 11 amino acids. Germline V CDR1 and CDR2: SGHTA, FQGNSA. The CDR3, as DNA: TGTGCCAGCAGCCACAGGGACGAGCAGTACTTC. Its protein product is CASSHRDEQYF.

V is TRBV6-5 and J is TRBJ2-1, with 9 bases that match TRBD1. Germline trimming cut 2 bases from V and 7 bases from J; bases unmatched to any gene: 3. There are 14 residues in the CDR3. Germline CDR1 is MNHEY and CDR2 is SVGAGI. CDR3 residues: CASSYGTGLNEQFF. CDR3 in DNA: TGTGCCAGCAGTTACGGGACAGGGCTAAATGAGCAGTTCTTC.

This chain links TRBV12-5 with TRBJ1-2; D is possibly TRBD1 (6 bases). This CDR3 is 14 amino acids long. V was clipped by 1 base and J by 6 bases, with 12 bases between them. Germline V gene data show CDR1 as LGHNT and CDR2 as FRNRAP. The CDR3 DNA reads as TGTGCTAGTGGTTTGGGGGGGCGTGTAAATGGCTACACCTTC. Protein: CASGLGGRVNGYTF. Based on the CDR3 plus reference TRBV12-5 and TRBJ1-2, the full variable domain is DARVTQTPRHKVTEMGQEVTMRCQPILGHNTVFWYRQTMMQGLELLAYFRNRAPLDDSGMPKDRFSAEMPDATLATLKIQPSEPRDSAVYFCASGLGGRVNGYTFGSGTRLTVV.

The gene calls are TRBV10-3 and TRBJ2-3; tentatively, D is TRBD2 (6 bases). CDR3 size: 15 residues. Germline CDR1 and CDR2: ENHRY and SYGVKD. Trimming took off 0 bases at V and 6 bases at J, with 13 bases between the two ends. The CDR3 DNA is TGTGCCATCAGTGAGTCGACTAGGGGCCCGGATACGCAGTATTTT. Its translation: CAISESTRGPDTQYF.

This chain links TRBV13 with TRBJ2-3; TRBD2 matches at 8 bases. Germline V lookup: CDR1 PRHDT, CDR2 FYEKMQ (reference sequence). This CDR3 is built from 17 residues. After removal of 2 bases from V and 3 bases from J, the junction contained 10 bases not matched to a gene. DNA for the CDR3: TGTGCCAGCAGCTTAATTAGACCCGGCGGGGGGACAGATACGCAGTATTTT. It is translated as CASSLIRPGGGTDTQYF.

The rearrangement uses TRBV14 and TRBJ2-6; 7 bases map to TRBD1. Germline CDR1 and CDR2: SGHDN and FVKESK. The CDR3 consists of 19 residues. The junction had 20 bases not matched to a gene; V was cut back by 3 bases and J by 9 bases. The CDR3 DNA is TGTGCCAGCAGCCACAACCGGCAGGGGGTGGGGGCTACCTACAACGTCCTGACTTTC. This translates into CASSHNRQGVGATYNVLTF.

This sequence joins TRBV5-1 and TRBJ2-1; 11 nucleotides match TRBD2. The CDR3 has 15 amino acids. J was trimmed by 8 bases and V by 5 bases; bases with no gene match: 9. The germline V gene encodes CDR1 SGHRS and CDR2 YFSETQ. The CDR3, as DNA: TGCGCCAGCAGGGAAACTAGCGGGGGATTCTATGAGCAGTTCTTC. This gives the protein CASRETSGGFYEQFF.

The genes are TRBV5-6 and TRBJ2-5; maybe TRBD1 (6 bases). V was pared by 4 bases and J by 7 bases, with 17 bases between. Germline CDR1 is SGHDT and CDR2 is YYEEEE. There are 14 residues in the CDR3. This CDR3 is CASSPTGSPRTQYF. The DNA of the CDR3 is TGTGCCAGCAGCCCCACAGGGAGCCCTCGGACCCAGTACTTC.

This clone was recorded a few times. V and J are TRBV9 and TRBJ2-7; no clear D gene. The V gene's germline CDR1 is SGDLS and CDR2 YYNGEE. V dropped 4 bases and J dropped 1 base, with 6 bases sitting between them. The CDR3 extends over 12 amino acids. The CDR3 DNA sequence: TGTGCCAGCAGCCCCGGGTCCTACGAGCAGTACTTC. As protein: CASSPGSYEQYF.

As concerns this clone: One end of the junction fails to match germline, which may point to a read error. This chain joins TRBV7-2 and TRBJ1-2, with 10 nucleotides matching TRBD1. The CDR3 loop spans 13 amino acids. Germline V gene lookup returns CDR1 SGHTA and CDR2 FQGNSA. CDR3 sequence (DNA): TGTGCCAGCAGTCCCGGGACAGGGGCCCGACTATCCTTC. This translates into CASSPGTGARLSF.

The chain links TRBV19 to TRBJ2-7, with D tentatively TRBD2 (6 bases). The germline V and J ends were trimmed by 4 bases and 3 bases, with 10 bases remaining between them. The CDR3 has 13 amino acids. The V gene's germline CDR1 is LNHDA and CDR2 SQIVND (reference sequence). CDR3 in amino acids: CASSSGAIYEQYF. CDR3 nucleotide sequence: TGTGCCAGTAGTAGCGGGGCGATCTACGAGCAGTACTTC. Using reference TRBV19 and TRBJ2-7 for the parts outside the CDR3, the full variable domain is DGGITQSPKYLFRKEGQNVTLSCEQNLNHDAMYWYRQDPGQGLRLIYYSQIVNDFQKGDIAEGYSVSREKKESFPLTVTSAQKNPTAFYLCASSSGAIYEQYFGPGTRLTVT.

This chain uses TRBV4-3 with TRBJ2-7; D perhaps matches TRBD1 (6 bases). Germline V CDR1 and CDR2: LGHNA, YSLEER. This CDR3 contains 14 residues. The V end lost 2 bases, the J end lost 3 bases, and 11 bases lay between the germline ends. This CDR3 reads CASSQIQGDYEQYF. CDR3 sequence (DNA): TGCGCCAGCAGCCAAATACAGGGAGACTACGAGCAGTACTTC.